Described below is a single T cell receptor beta chain sequence and its context. Its antigen is unknown. No much larger clonotype is one base removed from it; base qualities were not supplied. Its CDR3 holds 14 amino acids, cysteine through phenylalanine. Left in the record is the CDR3 DNA by itself, 42 bases read in frame from the first base. CDR1 is given as MNHEY and CDR2 as SVGAGI, both from the germline V gene. The trim is 4 bases for V and 5 bases for J, with a gap of 12 bases between the germline ends. This entry comes from a study of blood T cell repertoires in COVID-19 (dated by TCRdb to 2018 to 2020). Regarding the study in general: Samples covering the acute and convalescent phases of COVID-19 were provided by collaborators in the United States, Italy and Spain. Subjects who had been exposed to COVID-19, were actively infected with it, or had recovered from it provided the deeply sampled blood TCRbeta repertoires that made up the dataset. Where available, HLA class I and class II types were obtained from metadata supplied by the sample provider rather than from assay-based typing. A freely available public database, intended as a resource for researchers studying the immune response to SARS-CoV-2, is where the repertoires were released. The prospective study material was composed of cDNA or gDNA derived from T cells, B-cell-depleted T cells, or PBMCs. Nearly every sample came with metadata listing a de-identified subject ID, COVID-19 status, age in years and sex. The samples were drawn from the first 160 participants of the ongoing ImmuneRACE study and from over a thousand subjects provided by 6 global collaborators.

Points the paper makes about the study in general: The quantity of clinical and demographic metadata differed by source and by participant and was supplied without curation.

The collaborating institutions used their own protocols to collect whole blood in K2EDTA tubes. For TCRbeta analysis, collaborator samples were shipped as frozen whole blood, as isolated PBMCs, or as DNA extracted from either sample type. The immunoSEQ Assay, a bias-controlled multiplex PCR, was used to amplify TCRbeta CDR3 regions from genomic DNA. The original methods were these. The number of nucleated cells in each sample was estimated from the amplification of reference gene primers within the assay. Sequence reads were collapsed and filtered to measure the absolute abundance of every unique TCRbeta CDR3 rearrangement. For each sample, productive Simpson clonality was calculated as the square root of Simpson's diversity index across productive rearrangements. The source is immuneACCESS, and TCRdb retained only in-frame sequences with V and J called. Part of the clones is not carried over; for the studies checked, unresolved V genes explain less than half of this, and the remainder is unexplained. V, J and clone size derive from that table, while D and trimming were established from the DNA sequence. The sample table records around 94,000 clones; 85% to 90% of these occur just once. About 3% of the sample lies in the top ten.

The chain uses TRBV6-5 and TRBJ2-1, with the D gene not confidently named. The receptor comes from a man over 45 with active or convalescent COVID-19. The specimen sequenced was peripheral blood. The DNA reads as follows: TGTGCCAGCAGTTTCCCCGAACTTAACAATGAGCAGTTCTTC. Its protein product is CASSFPELNNEQFF.